This paragraph covers one TCR beta chain sequence. This clonotype was recorded a few times. The antigen it binds to is not known. Base qualities are missing; no much larger clone stands one base away. According to the study, the label for this sample's time point signals: persistent/refractory GD, antithyroid drugs over 5 years with positive TRAb. For both TCR sequencing and RNA sequencing, RNA was extracted from PBMCs using TRIzol. Graves' disease was diagnosed according to American Thyroid Association guidelines. The patients came from an endocrinology department in Xi'an, China. From each patient, around 9.3 milliliters of peripheral blood was collected into an EDTA anticoagulant tube. PBMCs were isolated by Ficoll Paque Plus density gradient separation without further T cell sorting. RNA quality was checked with an Agilent 2100 Bioanalyzer and agarose gel, and concentration with a NanoDrop 2000.

The library relied on multiplex PCR. The sequencer listed for this sample is Illumina HiSeq 4000. TCR beta libraries were built with iRepertoire HTBI primers and Arm-PCR amplification of CDR3 regions. Before sequencing, the PCR products underwent gel purification. Under the source paper's analysis protocol: A total of roughly 65 TRBV and under 15 TRBJ segments were identified across samples and were used for gene usage analysis of CDR3 amino acid clonotypes. Filtered high-quality paired reads were merged into contigs using COPE and FqMerger. BLAST was used to align contigs to IMGT TRBV, TRBD and TRBJ reference genes, and CDR3 was defined according to IMGT. Clonotypes above 0.1% frequency were classified as highly expanded clones. Repertoire diversity was measured by Shannon entropy, and V-J evenness by the Gini coefficient. Public clonotypes were defined as clonotypes shared by more than one individual. TCRdb handled the public reads itself, with Q25 trimming in fastp and clone calling in MiXCR, and kept productive beta chains. CDR3 protein duplicates are merged, each entry listing the most common genes and DNA. TCRdb, rather than the study authors, made the V and J calls. Within this sample are about 470,000 distinct CDR3 sequences, with around 20% of them counted one time only. The ten top clones hold roughly 8% of the sample.

The germline ends are 11 bases apart after V is trimmed by 5 bases and J by 1 base. Taken from cysteine to phenylalanine, the CDR3 has 14 residues. The kept DNA is CDR3 alone, 42 bases in frame from the first base. Via the germline V gene, CDR1 is MDHEN and CDR2 SYDVKM. The data originate from a study of regulatory T cells in long-lasting Graves disease (dated by TCRdb to the early 2020s). With respect to the entire study: Persistent Graves' disease meant more than 5 years of antithyroid drug treatment with TSH receptor autoantibodies that stayed positive. Patients with persistent Graves' disease were compared with patients with newly diagnosed Graves' disease using TCR sequencing and RNA sequencing of peripheral blood. The study was registered as a clinical trial and conducted in China. TCR sequencing covered about 13 persistent and roughly 20 newly diagnosed Graves' disease patients, around 33 samples in total. In the clinical cohort, patients with persistent Graves' disease had used antithyroid drugs for an average of roughly ten years. On the study overall, not on this receptor specifically: A larger number of public clonotypes was shared among persistent patients (around 3,000) than among newly diagnosed patients (roughly 970). TRBV28, TRBJ1-2 and TRBJ2-5 were preferentially used in persistent disease, while TRBV20-1 and TRBJ2-1 were favored in newly diagnosed disease. Sequencing and analysis were restricted to the TCR beta chain. Compared with newly diagnosed patients, persistent Graves' disease patients had lower TCR Shannon entropy and fewer highly expanded clones, which suggests clonal expansion. As a limitation, the authors acknowledged that the small sample size may reduce accuracy. Only peripheral blood was studied, because thyroid tissue, the primary lesion, was inaccessible.

The rearrangement combines TRBV28 with TRBJ1-1; matching of 5 bases hints at TRBD1 as the D gene. The TCR sequence derives from a female donor with Graves disease. Sequences were derived from peripheral blood mononuclear cells (PBMCs), sampled when the disease was refractory, from a patient treated with antithyroid drugs. The CDR3 protein: CASSTDNPNTEAFF. Read as DNA, the sequence is TGTGCCAGCAGTACGGACAACCCGAACACTGAAGCTTTCTTT.